The 22 T cell receptor beta chains given below trace back to one sample, sequenced in a study of human T cells and chemical hapten exposure. Regarding time point: patch test 2, 6 weeks after DPC sensitization. Documented treatment: therapeutic diphenylcyclopropenone sensitization with weekly scalp DPC. TCRdb redid the calling of the RACE reads with MiXCR, one entry per CDR3 protein. Altogether tens of thousands of distinct CDR3 sequences are present, around 10% being singletons, with the ten largest covering about 1.8%. The starting material was whole blood, obtained in connection with sensitization to the hapten diphenylcyclopropenone (DPC). The source of these receptors is a woman aged 45-65 years with alopecia areata. Some clones in this sample may be carry-over from other donors' samples.

Comment on this clonotype: Without the conserved terminal phenylalanine or tryptophan, this CDR3 likely stems from a read error. This chain links TRBV7-9 with TRBJ2-7, with a weak D call TRBD2 (6 bases). The CDR3 contains 14 residues. Germline loops: CDR1 SEHNR, CDR2 FQNEAQ (reference sequence). Trimming took off 5 bases at V and 0 bases at J, with 11 bases between the two ends. CDR3 DNA: TGTGCCAGCAGCCAGTACGGGAGCTCCTACGAGCAGTACTCC. Its translation is CASSQYGSSYEQYS.

In this sample, this clonotype turned up many times. V and J are TRBV4-1 and TRBJ1-5, with TRBD1 matching over 10 bases. J was trimmed by 5 bases and V by 1 base; bases with no gene match: 8. Germline lookup yields CDR1 MGHRA and CDR2 YSYEKL. The CDR3 spans 17 residues. The CDR3 sequence is CASSQVGTGVRDQPQHF. The CDR3 DNA is TGCGCCAGCAGCCAAGTTGGGACAGGGGTAAGGGATCAGCCCCAGCATTTT.

This clonotype was counted between two and nine times. The chain joins TRBV2 to TRBJ2-1; D remains ambiguous. V lost 6 bases, J lost 12 bases, and 12 bases lay in between. The CDR3 totals 11 residues. Per the germline V gene, CDR1 is SNHLY and CDR2 is FYNNEI. CDR3 bases: TGTGCCAGCAGGGTGTGGCAGGTGCAGTTCTTC. Its protein is CASRVWQVQFF.

Many counts were recorded for this clonotype. The chain recombines TRBV4-3 with TRBJ1-2, with D possibly being TRBD1 (5 bases). From germline, CDR1 is LGHNA and CDR2 YSLEER. The CDR3 spans 16 residues. The ends were cut back, 4 bases at V and 1 base at J, with 16 bases in the middle. As DNA, the CDR3 is TGCGCCAGCAGCCCAGGGTCCTCGGGGTTTAACTATGGCTACACCTTC. This gives the protein CASSPGSSGFNYGYTF.

This clonotype was found many times. The chain employs TRBV2 and TRBJ1-6; D is perhaps TRBD1 (5 bases). Per germline, CDR1 SNHLY and CDR2 FYNNEI. Between the trimmed V and J ends, which lost 6 bases and 1 base, there was a span of 13 bases. The CDR3 consists of 16 residues. The CDR3 protein is CASSPSWGSYNSPLHF. Here the CDR3 DNA reads TGTGCCAGCAGCCCTTCGTGGGGGTCCTATAATTCACCCCTCCACTTT.

This clonotype was observed a few times. The chain recombines TRBV7-2 with TRBJ2-7; the match to TRBD1 covers 8 bases. This CDR3 contains 12 residues. The trim removed 5 bases at V and 7 bases at J, leaving 4 bases unmatched. The germline V gene encodes CDR1 SGHTA and CDR2 FQGNSA. The CDR3 here is CASSADRGEQYF. The CDR3 bases are TGTGCCAGCAGCGCCGACAGGGGAGAGCAGTACTTC.

This rearrangement joins TRBV7-2 to TRBJ2-3, with D unclear. The CDR3 contains 11 residues. The V end was cut by 6 bases, the J end by 6 bases, with 7 bases between. CDR1 SGHTA and CDR2 FQGNSA come from the germline V gene. The CDR3 DNA is TGTGCCAGCAGTAACGGTGATACGCAGTATTTT. It specifies CASSNGDTQYF.

At least ten counts were recorded for this clonotype. The chain uses TRBV21-1 and TRBJ1-1. TRBV21-1 is noted as a pseudogene. This CDR3 spans 15 amino acids. The CDR3 sequence is CASSKAVEVGTEAFF. In DNA form, the CDR3 reads TGTGCCAGCAGCAAAGCGGTAGAAGTAGGTACTGAAGCTTTCTTT.

The chain carries TRBV7-9 and TRBJ2-2, with D perhaps assigned TRBD1 or TRBD2 (5 bases each). CDR1 SEHNR and CDR2 FQNEAQ come from the germline V gene (reference sequence). V lost 2 bases, J lost 7 bases, and 14 bases lay in between. The CDR3 sequence is 15 residues long. CDR3 bases: TGTGCCAGCAGCTTAACACCCGTGGGGGTCGGGGAGCTGTTTTTT. Protein: CASSLTPVGVGELFF.

Ten or more counts support this clonotype. The chain carries TRBV18 and TRBJ1-1; 8 nucleotides agree with TRBD1. Germline CDR1 reads KGHSH; CDR2 reads LQKENI. This CDR3 comprises 12 residues. The trim removed 4 bases at V and 7 bases at J, leaving 2 bases unmatched. CDR3 nucleotide sequence: TGTGCCAGCTCACGGACAGGGAATGAAGCTTTCTTT. Amino acid sequence: CASSRTGNEAFF.

The sample holds many counts of this clonotype. This chain joins TRBV6-2 or TRBV6-3 and TRBJ1-2, with D perhaps matching TRBD1 (6 bases). CDR3 length: 17 amino acids. Per the germline V gene, CDR1 is MNHEY and CDR2 is SVGEGT. With 0 bases removed from V and 0 bases from J, the gap between germline ends came to 14 bases. CDR3 nucleotides: TGTGCCAGCAGTTACTCGACAGGTTTGCAAGCTAACTATGGCTACACCTTC. Translation gives CASSYSTGLQANYGYTF.

V usage is TRBV20-1 and J usage is TRBJ2-7; D tentatively reads TRBD1 or TRBD2 (5 bases each). Germline values: CDR1 DFQATT, CDR2 SNEGSKA (reference sequence). This CDR3 has 15 residues. The germline V and J ends were trimmed by 8 bases and 2 bases, with 22 bases remaining between them. CDR3 DNA: TGCAGTTCTCCCTCCCTGGGACGGGCGACCTACGAGCAGTACTTC. Encoded protein: CSSPSLGRATYEQYF.

The sample holds a few counts of this clonotype. The rearrangement links TRBV18 to TRBJ1-4; D perhaps matches TRBD1 (5 bases). There are 15 residues in the CDR3. The V end was cut by 3 bases, the J end by 3 bases, with 11 bases between. Germline lookup yields CDR1 KGHSH and CDR2 LQKENI. In nucleotides, the CDR3 is TGTGCCAGCTCACCGACAGAAGCCGCTAATGAAAAACTGTTTTTT. Its protein product is CASSPTEAANEKLFF.

Many counts were recorded for this clonotype. CDR3 in amino acids: CASSLYGDGNTEAFF. DNA for the CDR3: TGCGCCAGCAGCTTGTATGGCGACGGGAACACTGAAGCTTTCTTT. This chain joins TRBV5-1 and TRBJ1-1; D unclear. Germline V CDR1 and CDR2: SGHRS, YFSETQ. Trimming stripped 1 base from V and 1 base from J, with 11 bases between. CDR3 length equals 15 residues.

This clonotype appeared a few times. The chain has TRBV10-2 and TRBJ1-6; D is ambiguous. This CDR3 is built from 13 residues. Trimming took 3 bases from V and 6 from J, leaving 6 bases between them. Germline CDR1 reads WSHSY; CDR2 reads SAAADI. The CDR3 sequence: CASSDRSNSPLHF. The DNA for the CDR3 is TGCGCCAGCAGTGACAGGTCTAATTCACCCCTCCACTTT.

This clonotype was recorded at least ten times. The rearrangement uses TRBV3-1 and TRBJ2-1; TRBD2 agrees at 7 bases. The CDR3 spans 15 residues. J was trimmed by 3 bases and V by 4 bases; bases with no gene match: 6. Germline V gene data show CDR1 as LGHDT and CDR2 as YNNKEL (reference sequence). The chain's CDR3 is CASSPPRGGYNEQFF. DNA for the CDR3: TGTGCCAGCAGCCCACCCCGCGGGGGCTACAATGAGCAGTTCTTC.

This chain connects TRBV18 to TRBJ1-1; TRBD1 matches at 7 bases. J gave up 7 bases and V 0 bases, and 2 bases lay outside the gene matches. CDR1 is KGHSH and CDR2 is LQKENI in the germline V gene. The CDR3 length is 13 residues. CDR3 loop: CASSPPGQFEAFF. The CDR3 DNA follows: TGTGCCAGCTCACCACCGGGACAGTTTGAAGCTTTCTTT.

In this sample, this clonotype turned up many times. The CDR3: CSVDHRTQGVNFQETQYF. For the CDR3, the DNA is TGCAGCGTTGACCACCGGACCCAGGGGGTAAATTTTCAAGAGACCCAGTACTTC. The chain employs TRBV29-1 and TRBJ2-5; TRBD1 matches at 7 bases. In germline, CDR1 is SQVTM, CDR2 ANQGSEA. The CDR3 covers 18 residues. V lost 3 bases to trimming and J lost 2 bases; unmatched junction nucleotides: 18.

This clonotype was observed a few times. V usage is TRBV13 and J usage is TRBJ1-1; D uncertain. Germline CDR1 reads PRHDT; CDR2 reads FYEKMQ (reference sequence). The length of the CDR3 is 17 residues. The germline V and J ends were trimmed by 1 base and 1 base, with 16 bases remaining between them. As DNA, the CDR3 is TGTGCCAGCAGCTTAGTGCGCGTCAGCCCACAGAACACTGAAGCTTTCTTT. Encoded protein: CASSLVRVSPQNTEAFF.

CDR3 sequence reads: CASSMNRQARTETQYF. The CDR3 nucleotides read TGTGCCAGTAGTATGAACCGGCAGGCCAGAACGGAGACCCAGTACTTC. The rearrangement joins TRBV19 to TRBJ2-5; no clear D. The CDR3 sequence is 16 residues long. V gave up 3 bases and J gave up 5 bases, with 19 bases separating them. Germline CDR1 and CDR2: LNHDA and SQIVND (reference sequence).

This clonotype was picked up many times. The CDR3 nucleotides read TGTGCCAGCAGTTACCTCCCGGACAGGGGCCATGAGCAGTTCTTC. Amino acid sequence: CASSYLPDRGHEQFF. The genes are TRBV6-5 and TRBJ2-1; 9 positions agree with TRBD1. V trimming: 2 bases; J trimming: 8 bases; junction bases outside the gene matches: 7. The CDR3 is 15 amino acids. Germline V gene lookup returns CDR1 MNHEY and CDR2 SVGAGI.

This clonotype showed up just a few times. The chain is built from TRBV7-9 and TRBJ1-5; the D gene is possibly TRBD1 (6 bases). The length of the CDR3 is 15 residues. With 1 base removed from V and 0 bases from J, the gap between germline ends came to 7 bases. Germline V gives CDR1 SEHNR, CDR2 FQNEAQ (reference sequence). CDR3 residues: CASSLGDISNQPQHF. The CDR3, as DNA: TGTGCCAGCAGCTTAGGGGACATTAGCAATCAGCCCCAGCATTTT. The full variable domain, rest sourced from reference TRBV7-9 and TRBJ1-5, is DTGVSQNPRHKITKRGQNVTFRCDPISEHNRLYWYRQTLGQGPEFLTYFQNEAQLEKSRLLSDRFSAERPKGSFSTLEIQRTEQGDSAMYLCASSLGDISNQPQHFGDGTRLSIL.